The rows below give T cell receptor beta chains drawn from one sample of a study of sequential checkpoint blockade in melanoma. Data came from immunoSEQ multiplex PCR; TCRdb stores just in-frame clones and leaves some out. The profile shows about 25,000 clones, roughly 76% of them singletons. Sequenced material: CD8+ T cells sorted from blood (inferred from file names), taken from a patient given nivolumab and ipilimumab in sequence. These receptor sequences come from a human donor with melanoma. Both conserved end residues are trimmed from each CDR3. A row's size may be missing; if present it is once, few, many or a size class.

.,TRBV30,AWSVVQGDNEQF
.,TRBV7-8,ASSLAPGGYGYT
.,TRBV4-2,ASSQPGGTGVNEQY
once,TRBV15,ATSRQRDRAYEQY
.,TRBV6-5,ASSYSSGSPYGYT
few,TRBV11-1,ASSLTLGAYEQY
.,TRBV7-6,ASSSLASRTTDTQY
.,TRBV7-9,ASSSTGTRGDTQY
.,TRBV13,ASSYTGTSASGELF
.,TRBV27,ASSLSRGPYEQY
.,TRBV7-3,ASGLDRGYEQY
.,TRBV2,ASSNGPNQPQH
.,TRBV9,ASSEGGIRSPLH
few,TRBV11-2,ASSLPPSVTQY
few,TRBV9,ASSEPKQGSGTEAF
.,TRBV7-9,ASSFQGWEQY
.,TRBV27,ASSPGIAGYNEQF
few,TRBV7-9,ASSIGLAVPYEQY
.,TRBV4-3,ASSQDPGTGDEQY
few,TRBV2,ASSEGTGVVEQY
.,TRBV13,ATTLAGGPTYEQY
few,TRBV9,ASSVGLTGPKHYGYT
.,TRBV2,ASSDGLAGAPSTDTQY
once,TRBV4-3,ASSQEPGRPAEAF
.,TRBV28,ASSLSGVNSPLH
.,TRBV7-9,ASSSTRTSGSSYEQY
.,TRBV10-1,SSGMYNEQF
.,TRBV13,ASSPSGSHYEQY
.,TRBV9,ASSVSGGTEAF
.,TRBV13,ASRPGGNTGELF
.,TRBV19,ASSDAISGTGRREQY
.,TRBV9,ASSALGGETNEKLF
few,TRBV6-1,ASSEAGGLGGTEAF
.,TRBV5-4,AVGTVDLNTEAF
.,TRBV5-4,ASSSFSGAEKLF
.,TRBV6-5,ASSLDRPSYNEQF
.,TRBV19,ASSMGANTGELF
.,TRBV6-1,ASVKEYGEGYT
.,TRBV9,ASSVDENQPQH
.,TRBV11-2,ASSFARGAAGPEAF
.,TRBV6-5,ASSYDSGVFTYEQY
.,TRBV6-5,ASSPGTSNTGELF
.,TRBV27,ASSPRTGSYGYT
.,TRBV2,ASSDPQMNTEAF
.,TRBV4-3,ASSPGQVGEQY
.,TRBV27,ASSLVGQGRDTEAF
.,TRBV19,ASSISLAGAYNEQF
.,TRBV28,ASSLYRSSYNEQF
.,TRBV27,ASSSSGYADTQY
once,TRBV27,ASRGQGYTGELF
.,TRBV4-3,ASSQGQDYNEQF
.,TRBV6-5,ASSSLVLSGANVLT